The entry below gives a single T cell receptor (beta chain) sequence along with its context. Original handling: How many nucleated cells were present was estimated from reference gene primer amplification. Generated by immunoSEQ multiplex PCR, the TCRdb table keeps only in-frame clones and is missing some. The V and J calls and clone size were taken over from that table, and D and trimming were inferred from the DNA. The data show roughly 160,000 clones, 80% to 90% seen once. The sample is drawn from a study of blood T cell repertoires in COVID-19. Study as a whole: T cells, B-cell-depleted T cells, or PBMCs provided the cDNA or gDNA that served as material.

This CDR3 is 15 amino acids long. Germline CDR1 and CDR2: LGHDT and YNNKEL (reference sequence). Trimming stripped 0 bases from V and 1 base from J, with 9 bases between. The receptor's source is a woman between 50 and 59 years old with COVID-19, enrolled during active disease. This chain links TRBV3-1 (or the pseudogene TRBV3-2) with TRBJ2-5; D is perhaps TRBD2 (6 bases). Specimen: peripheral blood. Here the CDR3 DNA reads TGTGCCAGCAGCCAAGACGGGGGACCCCAAGAGACCCAGTACTTC. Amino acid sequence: CASSQDGGPQETQYF.